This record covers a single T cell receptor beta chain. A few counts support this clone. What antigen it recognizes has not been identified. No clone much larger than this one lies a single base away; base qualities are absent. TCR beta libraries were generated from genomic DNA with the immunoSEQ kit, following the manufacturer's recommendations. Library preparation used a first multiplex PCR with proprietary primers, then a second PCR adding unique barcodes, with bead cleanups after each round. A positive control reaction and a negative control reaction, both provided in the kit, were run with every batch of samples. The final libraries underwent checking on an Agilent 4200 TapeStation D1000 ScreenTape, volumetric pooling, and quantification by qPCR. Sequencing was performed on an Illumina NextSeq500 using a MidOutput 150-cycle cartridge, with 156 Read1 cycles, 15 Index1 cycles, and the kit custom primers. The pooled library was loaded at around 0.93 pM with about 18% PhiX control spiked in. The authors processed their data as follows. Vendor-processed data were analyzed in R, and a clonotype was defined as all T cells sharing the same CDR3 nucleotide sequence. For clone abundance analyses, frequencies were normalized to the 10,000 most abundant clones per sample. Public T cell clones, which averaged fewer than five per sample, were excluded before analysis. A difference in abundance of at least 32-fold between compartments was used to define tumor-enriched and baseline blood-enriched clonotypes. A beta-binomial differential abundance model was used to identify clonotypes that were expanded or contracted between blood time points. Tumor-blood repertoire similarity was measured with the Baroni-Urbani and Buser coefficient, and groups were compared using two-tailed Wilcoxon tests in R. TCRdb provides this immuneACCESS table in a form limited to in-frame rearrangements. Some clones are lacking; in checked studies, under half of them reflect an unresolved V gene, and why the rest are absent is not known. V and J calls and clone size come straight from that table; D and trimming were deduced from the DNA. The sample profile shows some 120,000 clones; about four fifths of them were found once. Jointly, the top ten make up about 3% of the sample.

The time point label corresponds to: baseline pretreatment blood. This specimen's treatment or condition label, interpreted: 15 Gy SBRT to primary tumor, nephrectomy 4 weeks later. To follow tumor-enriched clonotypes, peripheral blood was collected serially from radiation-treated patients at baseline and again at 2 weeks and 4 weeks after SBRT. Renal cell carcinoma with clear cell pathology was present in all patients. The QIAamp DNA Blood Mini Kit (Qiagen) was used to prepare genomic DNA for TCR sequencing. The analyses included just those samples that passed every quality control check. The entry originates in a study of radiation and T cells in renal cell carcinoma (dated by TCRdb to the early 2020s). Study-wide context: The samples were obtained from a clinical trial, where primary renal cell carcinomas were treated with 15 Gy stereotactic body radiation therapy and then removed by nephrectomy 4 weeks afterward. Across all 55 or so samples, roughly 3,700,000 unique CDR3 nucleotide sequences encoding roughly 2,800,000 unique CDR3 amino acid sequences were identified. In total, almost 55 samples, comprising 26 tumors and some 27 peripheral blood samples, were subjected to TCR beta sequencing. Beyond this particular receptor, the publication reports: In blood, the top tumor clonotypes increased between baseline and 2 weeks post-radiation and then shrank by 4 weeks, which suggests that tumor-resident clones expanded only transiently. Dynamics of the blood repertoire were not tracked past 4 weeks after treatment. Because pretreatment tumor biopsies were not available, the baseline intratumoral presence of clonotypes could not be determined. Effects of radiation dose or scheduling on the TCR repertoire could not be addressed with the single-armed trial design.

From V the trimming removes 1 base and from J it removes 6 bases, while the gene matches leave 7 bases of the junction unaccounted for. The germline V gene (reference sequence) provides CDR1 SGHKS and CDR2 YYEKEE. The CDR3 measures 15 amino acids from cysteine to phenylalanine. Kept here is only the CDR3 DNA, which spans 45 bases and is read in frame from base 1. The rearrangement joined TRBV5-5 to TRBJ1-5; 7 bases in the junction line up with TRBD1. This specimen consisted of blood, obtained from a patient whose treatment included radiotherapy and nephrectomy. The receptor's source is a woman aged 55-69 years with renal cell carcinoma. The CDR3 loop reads CASSLLGGGGQPQHF. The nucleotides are TGTGCCAGCAGCTTGTTAGGGGGCGGAGGTCAGCCCCAGCATTTT.